This TCR beta chain comes out of a study of blood T cells in healthy people across ages. Study conclusions and caveats: More naive CD4+ cells and higher diversity were found in long-lived than in aged donors.

Sample-barcoded 5' priming and a J-beta primer mix drove a second PCR of roughly 6 to 12 cycles. TCRdb reprocessed the 5' RACE reads via MiXCR and lists one record per CDR3 protein. The sample shows around 1,000,000 distinct CDR3 sequences, less than 45% of them seen only once. Germline CDR1 MNHEY, CDR2 SVGAGI. Trimming took 0 bases from V and 3 from J; bases not matched to a gene: 1. The CDR3 sequence is 14 residues long. Concerning this clonotype itself: The target antigen is unknown. Since a much larger clone is just one base distant, this may be a read error.

This TCR came from a man aged 18-30 years in good health. The chain is built from TRBV6-5 and TRBJ2-5; 7 bases match TRBD2. The source material was blood. The CDR3 DNA follows: TGTGCCAGCAGTTACTCACGGGGGGAAGAGACCCAGTACTTC. Encoded protein: CASSYSRGEETQYF.